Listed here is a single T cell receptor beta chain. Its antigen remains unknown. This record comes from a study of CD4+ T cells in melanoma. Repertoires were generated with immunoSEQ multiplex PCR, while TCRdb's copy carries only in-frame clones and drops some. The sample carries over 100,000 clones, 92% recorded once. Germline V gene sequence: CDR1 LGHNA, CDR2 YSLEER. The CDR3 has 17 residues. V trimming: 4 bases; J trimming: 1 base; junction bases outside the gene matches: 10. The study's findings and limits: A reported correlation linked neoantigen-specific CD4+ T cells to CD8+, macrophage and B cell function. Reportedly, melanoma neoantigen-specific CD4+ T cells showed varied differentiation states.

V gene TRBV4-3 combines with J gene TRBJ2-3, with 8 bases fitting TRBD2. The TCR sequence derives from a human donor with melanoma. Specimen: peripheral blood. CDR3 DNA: TGCGCCAGCAGCCCCATCGGGGCTAGCGGGCGCACAGATACGCAGTATTTT. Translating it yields CASSPIGASGRTDTQYF.